This T cell receptor (beta chain) emerged from a study of CD8 T cells in ankylosing spondylitis. Study-level results: Matched synovial fluid from ankylosing spondylitis patients was reported to be enriched for disease-linked clones. Characteristic of ankylosing spondylitis blood, it appeared, was a TCR beta motif comprising eight highly homologous variants.

MiXCR, applied by TCRdb to the 5' RACE reads, yields one record per CDR3 protein. The sample includes approximately 440,000 distinct CDR3 sequences, 15% to 20% of them seen just once. Note on this clonotype: Its antigen is unknown.

The CDR3 is 16 amino acids. V lost 6 bases to trimming and J lost 0 bases, with 14 bases between them. CDR1 is MNHNS, CDR2 SASEGT, per germline. The V gene is TRBV6-1, the J gene TRBJ2-2; D may be TRBD1 (5 bases). Sequences were obtained from blood, either unsorted or a sorted T cell fraction (not recorded which). This clonotype was sampled from a male donor with ankylosing spondylitis. The CDR3: CASSPWGSSNTGELFF. The CDR3 DNA reads as TGTGCCAGCAGCCCGTGGGGCAGCTCGAACACCGGGGAGCTGTTTTTT.